These 5 T cell receptor beta chains share one sample of origin, sequenced in a study of Graves' ophthalmopathy and Graves' hyperthyroidism listed by TCRdb under 2018. Sequencing was performed on an Illumina HiSeq 2000. For repertoire sequencing, TCR beta CDR3 regions were amplified from RNA transcripts. HTBI primers and the Qiagen OneStep RT-PCR kit were used in a first-round RT-PCR, which was followed by a second-round multiplex PCR, size selection and purification. TCRdb cleaned the public reads at Q25 with fastp, built clones with MiXCR and kept in-frame beta chains. Rows merge per CDR3 protein into single entries with the most common DNA and genes. The sample table shows roughly 380,000 distinct CDR3 sequences, and 15% to 17% are seen once. The ten largest clones take up 5.5% to 7% of the sample. Sequenced: peripheral blood. These receptors were obtained from a woman under 30 with stable Graves' hyperthyroidism. Donor details come from another sample of the same person, matched by shared clones.

This clonotype was counted at least ten times. CDR3 residues: CASSLQGSGTEAFF. The CDR3 DNA is TGCGCCAGCAGCTTACAGGGTTCCGGCACTGAAGCTTTCTTT. V and J are TRBV5-1 and TRBJ1-1; TRBD1 might be the D (6 bases). Deletions cut 2 bases from V and 4 bases from J, with 12 bases between. This CDR3 is built from 14 residues. Germline V gene sequence: CDR1 SGHRS, CDR2 YFSETQ.

CDR3 region: CASSKGTENTEAFF. For the CDR3, the DNA is TGCGCCAGCAGTAAAGGGACGGAGAACACTGAAGCTTTCTTT. The chain has TRBV10-2 and TRBJ1-1; possibly TRBD1 for D (5 bases). Germline CDR1 and CDR2: WSHSY and SAAADI. The CDR3 extends over 14 amino acids. Between the trimmed V and J ends, which lost 5 bases and 1 base, there was a span of 11 bases.

This clonotype has ten or more counts. This rearrangement joins TRBV20-1 to TRBJ2-5; 8 bases line up with TRBD2. The junction had 2 bases not matched to a gene; V was cut back by 6 bases and J by 5 bases. The V gene's germline CDR1 is DFQATT and CDR2 SNEGSKA (reference sequence). The CDR3 length is 11 residues. The DNA of the CDR3 is TGCAGTGCCGAGCGGGAGGAGACCCAGTACTTC. This sequence encodes CSAEREETQYF.

The sample holds many counts of this clonotype. This rearrangement joins TRBV19 to TRBJ2-5; TRBD2 is a possible D gene (5 bases). With 2 bases removed from V and 4 bases from J, the gap between germline ends came to 8 bases. This CDR3 comprises 13 residues. CDR1 and CDR2 from the germline V gene are LNHDA and SQIVND (reference sequence). CDR3 in DNA: TGTGCCAGTAGTATAAACCGGGGAGAGACCCAGTACTTC. It is translated as CASSINRGETQYF.

Many counts were recorded for this clonotype. The chain combines TRBV5-1 with TRBJ2-2, with 9 nucleotides matching TRBD2. Germline V gives CDR1 SGHRS, CDR2 YFSETQ. The CDR3 covers 15 residues. The V gene end was trimmed by 4 bases and the J gene end by 7 bases; junction bases not matched to a gene: 8. The CDR3 reads CASSAGGRRSGELFF. For the CDR3, the DNA is TGCGCCAGCAGCGCGGGGGGGCGCAGGAGCGGGGAGCTGTTTTTT.